The source of this TCR beta chain is a study of blood T cell repertoires in COVID-19. Whole-study context: COVID-19 samples from acute and convalescent phases originated in the United States, Italy and Spain. From T cells, B-cell-depleted T cells, or PBMCs came the material, which was cDNA or gDNA.

Sequencing was performed with immunoSEQ multiplex PCR; in TCRdb, only in-frame clones are kept and a portion is missing. The sample consists of a few hundred thousand clones, roughly 90% of them appearing once. V lost 3 bases to trimming and J lost 3 bases, with 11 bases between them. The CDR3 runs 14 residues. The germline V gene encodes CDR1 MDHEN and CDR2 SYDVKM. The V and J genes are TRBV28 and TRBJ1-1; tentatively, D is TRBD1 (5 bases). The receptor was derived from a man aged 35 to 55 with active or convalescent COVID-19. Sequencing input: peripheral blood. As DNA, the CDR3 is TGTGCCAGCAGTTTCATGCGGGGGGACACTGAAGCTTTCTTT. Translation: CASSFMRGDTEAFF.